The clone carrying this T cell receptor beta chain appeared many times. The data originate from a study of T cells in Graves' hyperthyroidism and ophthalmopathy. RNA transcripts gave rise to amplified TCR beta CDR3 regions. The HTBI set primed first-round TCR CDR3 RT-PCR. Each CDR3 protein gets one entry after TCRdb re-called the multiplex PCR reads with MiXCR. The sample carries 600,000 to 700,000 distinct CDR3 sequences, roughly 14% recorded once. V dropped 0 bases and J dropped 6; count of bases not matched to a gene: 4. CDR3 length equals 14 residues. Per the germline V gene, CDR1 is GTSNPN and CDR2 is SVGIG (reference sequence). Each ophthalmopathy patient scored at least 3 on the Clinical Activity Score and at least 4 on NOSPECS grade, with duration under 3 months.

The sequencing input was blood. The chain has TRBV30 and TRBJ1-5; TRBD1 matches 8 bases. The sequence derives from a woman in her thirties or forties with Graves' ophthalmopathy. CDR3 in amino acids: CAWSVGTGGQPQHF. The CDR3, as DNA: TGTGCCTGGAGTGTGGGGACAGGTGGTCAGCCCCAGCATTTT.